What follows describes a single TCR beta chain. What it recognizes is unknown. This record comes from a study of shared clonotypes between healthy human individuals. The CDR3 runs to 13 residues. V was cut by 6 bases and J by 4 bases, with 12 bases left in between. CDR1 MNHNY and CDR2 SVGAGI come from the germline V gene (reference sequence). Researchers partitioned CD4+ cells into CD45RA+ naive and CD45RA-negative memory subsets. The study's findings and limits: Few donors restricted represented genetic and exposure-history diversity. Specimens sampled were limited to blood, with tissue repertoires likely differing.

Template for every sorted-subset replicate PCR totaled about 0.2 ug DNA, roughly 30,000 T cell genomes. This table comes from immunoSEQ multiplex PCR, and its TCRdb copy is limited to in-frame clones, with some not included. The sample shows roughly 2.4 million clones, almost 96% of them seen only once. Sequencing was performed on naive CD4+ T cells sorted from blood. Subset specified: CD45RA+ positively selected. The rearrangement joins TRBV6-6 to TRBJ1-2; tentatively, D is TRBD1 (6 bases). The clonotype was recovered from a man younger than 35 in good health. CDR3 bases: TGTGCCAGCAGACGCGGACAGAGCTATGGCTACACCTTC. It is translated as CASRRGQSYGYTF.